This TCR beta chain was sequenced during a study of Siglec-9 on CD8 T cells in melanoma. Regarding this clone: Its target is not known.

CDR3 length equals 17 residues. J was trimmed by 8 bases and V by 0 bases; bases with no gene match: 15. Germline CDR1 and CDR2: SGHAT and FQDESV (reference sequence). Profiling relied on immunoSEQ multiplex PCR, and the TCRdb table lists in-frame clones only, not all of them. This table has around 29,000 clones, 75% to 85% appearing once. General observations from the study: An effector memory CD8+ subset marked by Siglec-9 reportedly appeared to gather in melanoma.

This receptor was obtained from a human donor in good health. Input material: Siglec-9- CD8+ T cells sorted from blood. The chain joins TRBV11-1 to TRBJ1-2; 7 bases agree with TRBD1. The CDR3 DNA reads TGTGCCAGCAGCTTAGCTCGGTCAGGGGGTAGATGGTTGGGCTACACCTTC. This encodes CASSLARSGGRWLGYTF.